In its sample, the clone carrying this T cell receptor (beta chain) was seen a few times. Its specificity is not known. Construction of TCR beta libraries was performed using quantitative 5'-RACE with molecular barcodes. One entry per CDR3 protein results from TCRdb running MiXCR on the 5' RACE reads. The table shows 190,000 or so distinct CDR3 sequences, with around 13% occurring only once. These data come from a study of CD8 T cells in ankylosing spondylitis. Study-level points and caveats: With a CD8+ phenotype, disease-linked clones were relatively rare in peripheral blood. Significantly higher representation of disease-linked clones was reported for matched ankylosing spondylitis synovial fluid. Typical of ankylosing spondylitis blood, it appeared, was a TCR beta motif of eight highly homologous variants.

V was pared by 6 bases and J by 8 bases, with 16 bases of the junction left unmatched. Germline values: CDR1 SGHAT, CDR2 FQDESV (reference sequence). The length of the CDR3 is 18 residues. The rearrangement uses TRBV11-1 and TRBJ1-4; the match to TRBD1 covers 12 bases. The source material was blood, either unsorted or a sorted T cell fraction (not recorded which). This receptor was obtained from a male donor with ankylosing spondylitis or in good health (not recorded which). CDR3 protein: CASRPGTGQGAEEEKLFF. The CDR3 bases are TGTGCCAGCAGACCTGGAACGGGACAGGGGGCGGAGGAAGAAAAACTGTTTTTT.